These T cell receptor beta chains were read from a single sample in a study of OX40 agonist ivuxolimab in advanced cancers. This table comes from immunoSEQ multiplex PCR, and its TCRdb copy is limited to in-frame clones, with some not included. The table includes 55,000 to 85,000 clones, 92% detected once. Sequencing used CD4+ or CD8+ T cells sorted from blood, obtained in a trial of the OX40 agonist ivuxolimab. Receptor source: an adult with an advanced solid tumor such as melanoma, head and neck, liver or kidney cancer. The CDR3 runs from the conserved cysteine through the conserved F or W. Each record gives: V gene, clone size, J gene, D gene, CDR3 DNA, CDR3 protein. The D gene is left open where the match is weak. Some rows mark clone size as missing; the rest say once, few, many or name a class of expanded clone.

TRBV5-1	NA	TRBJ2-7	NA	TGCGCCAGCAGCTTGGCGGAAGGGTATCCCTACGAGCAGTACTTC	CASSLAEGYPYEQYF
TRBV13	NA	TRBJ2-1	NA	TGTGCCAGCAGCTTAGCCCAGAGGTTGTTGTCCTACAATGAGCAGTTCTTC	CASSLAQRLLSYNEQFF
TRBV7-6	NA	TRBJ2-3	TRBD2	TGTGCCAGCAGCCCCGGGACTAGCGGCACAGATACGCAGTATTTT	CASSPGTSGTDTQYF
TRBV27	NA	TRBJ2-1	TRBD1	TGTGCCAGCAGTTGGGGACAGGACAATGAGCAGTTCTTC	CASSWGQDNEQFF
TRBV5-1	NA	TRBJ1-2	NA	TGCGCCAGCAGCTTGGGAGGCAACTATGGCTACACCTTC	CASSLGGNYGYTF
TRBV2	NA	TRBJ2-7	TRBD2	TGTGCAAGCAGACGGGGGGTCTCCTACGAGCAGTACTTC	CASRRGVSYEQYF
TRBV7-9	NA	TRBJ2-7	TRBD1	TGTGCCAGCAGCTCCGGGACAGGGGAAACCTACGAGCAGTACTTC	CASSSGTGETYEQYF
TRBV10-2	NA	TRBJ2-7	TRBD1	TGCGCCAGCAGCGGGACAGGGAGCCCCTACGAGCAGTACTTC	CASSGTGSPYEQYF
TRBV7-9	NA	TRBJ2-7	TRBD2	TGTGCCAGCAGCTCGCTGGATGCGGGGGGACTCTTCTACGAGCAGTACTTC	CASSSLDAGGLFYEQYF
TRBV19	once	TRBJ2-4	TRBD2	TGTGCCAGTAGTATAGAGGGGCTAGCGGGGGGCCCAGCCAAAAACATTCAGTACTTC	CASSIEGLAGGPAKNIQYF
TRBV11-2	NA	TRBJ1-6	TRBD1	TGTGCCAGCAGCTCGAACACAGGGGGCATGTCACCCCTCCACTTT	CASSSNTGGMSPLHF
TRBV7-3	NA	TRBJ1-3	NA	TGTGCCAGCAGCTTCGAGCCGTGGGACGGCTCTGGAAACACCATATATTTT	CASSFEPWDGSGNTIYF
TRBV10-3	NA	TRBJ2-7	TRBD1	TGTGCCATCAGTGAGCCGGGACAGCAGGCCTCCTACGAGCAGTACTTC	CAISEPGQQASYEQYF
TRBV19	NA	TRBJ2-1	NA	TGTGCCAGTAGTACCTTCCTAGGGGCGGGCTACAATGAGCAGTTCTTC	CASSTFLGAGYNEQFF
TRBV19	NA	TRBJ1-5	NA	TGTGCCAGTAGTTCTCAAAAACACAGGGACTTTAGCAATCAGCCCCAGCATTTT	CASSSQKHRDFSNQPQHF
TRBV11-2	once	TRBJ2-1	TRBD2	TGTGCCAGCAGCATGGTAGCGGGGGGGCAGGGTGAGCAGTTCTTC	CASSMVAGGQGEQFF
TRBV4-1	NA	TRBJ2-7	NA	TGCGCCAGCAGCCAAATGGGGGGCTACGAGCAGTACTTC	CASSQMGGYEQYF
TRBV2	NA	TRBJ2-7	NA	TGTGCCAGCATAAATGACTACGAGCAGTACTTC	CASINDYEQYF
TRBV4-1	NA	TRBJ1-1	NA	TGCGCCAGCAGCCGTTCGCTGGGGGTGAACACTGAAGCTTTCTTT	CASSRSLGVNTEAFF
TRBV4-1	NA	TRBJ2-7	NA	TGCGCCAGCAGCCAAGTGGCCACGGGCGAGTGGCCCTACGAGCAGTACTTC	CASSQVATGEWPYEQYF
TRBV4-3	NA	TRBJ2-2	NA	TGCGCCAGCAGCCAACACCGATCACAAACCGGGGAGCTGTTTTTT	CASSQHRSQTGELFF
TRBV10-3	once	TRBJ1-5	NA	TGTGCCATCAGTGATGTAGGGGATCAGCCCCAGCATTTT	CAISDVGDQPQHF
TRBV9	NA	TRBJ2-1	TRBD2	TGTGCCAGCAGCGTAGACCTAGCGGGGGTCTACAATGAGCAGTTCTTC	CASSVDLAGVYNEQFF
TRBV27	NA	TRBJ1-6	TRBD1	TGTGCCAGCAGTCTTGAAGGGGGCGAGGGGTATTCACCCCTCCACTTT	CASSLEGGEGYSPLHF
TRBV19	NA	TRBJ2-1	NA	TGTGCCAGTAGTATATCTGGGACGGAGTCACTAATCTACAATGAGCAGTTCTTC	CASSISGTESLIYNEQFF
TRBV7-9	few	TRBJ1-1	NA	TGTGCCAGCAGCGGCAGAGATCAACCGAGGAACACTGAAGCTTTCTTT	CASSGRDQPRNTEAFF
TRBV2	few	TRBJ2-7	NA	TGTGCCAGTACAGGGTCCTACGAGCAGTACTTC	CASTGSYEQYF
TRBV5-6	NA	TRBJ2-7	NA	TGTGCCAGCAGGTCACAGGGTTACGAGCAGTACTTC	CASRSQGYEQYF
TRBV30	NA	TRBJ2-7	NA	TGTGCCTGGAGTGTCGGGCGGGGGCCCCGTGACGAGCAGTACTTC	CAWSVGRGPRDEQYF
TRBV27	NA	TRBJ2-1	TRBD2	TGTGCCAGCAGTCCAGGGACTAGCGGGGTCAATGAGCAGTTCTTC	CASSPGTSGVNEQFF
TRBV10-3	NA	TRBJ2-7	NA	TGTGCCATCAAGGTGGCGGGATTTCCCGAGCAGTACTTC	CAIKVAGFPEQYF
TRBV5-4	NA	TRBJ2-7	NA	TGTGCCAGCAGCTGGGGGCGGTGGGGCTACGAGCAGTACTTC	CASSWGRWGYEQYF
TRBV21-1	NA	TRBJ1-5	NA	TGTGCCAGCAGCAAAGCGCTTTATCCCATTGGGATTGGTAATCAGCCCCAGCATTTT	CASSKALYPIGIGNQPQHF
TRBV5-4	once	TRBJ1-3	NA	TGTGCCAGCAGCTTTGGACACGGCTCTGGAAACACCATATATTTT	CASSFGHGSGNTIYF
TRBV19	NA	TRBJ1-3	NA	TGTGCCAGTAGTATAGCCCTGGCCAGGGGCGGTGGAAACACCATATATTTT	CASSIALARGGGNTIYF
TRBV7-2	NA	TRBJ1-2	NA	TGTGCCAGCAGCTTCCAAAACTATGGCTACACCTTC	CASSFQNYGYTF
TRBV7-9	NA	TRBJ2-7	TRBD1	TGTGCCTCAGAGGGGGCGGAGAACTTCTACGAGCAGTACTTC	CASEGAENFYEQYF
TRBV4-1	NA	TRBJ2-7	NA	TGCGCCAGCAGCCAACGCATGGGGCTAGCAGACGAGCAGTACTTC	CASSQRMGLADEQYF
TRBV19	once	TRBJ1-2	NA	TGTGCCAGTAGCTCTACGGGGGGAGTTATTAACTATGGCTACACCTTC	CASSSTGGVINYGYTF
TRBV6-5	NA	TRBJ2-2	NA	TGTGCCAGCAGGGCTATACAGCACACCGGGGAGCTGTTTTTT	CASRAIQHTGELFF
TRBV2	NA	TRBJ2-7	TRBD2	TGTGCCAGCATAGGAGTCTCGGGGGGATACGAGCAGTACTTC	CASIGVSGGYEQYF
TRBV5-1	NA	TRBJ2-1	NA	TGCGCCAGCAGCCCAGGACGTCGTGAGCAGTTCTTC	CASSPGRREQFF
TRBV5-5	once	TRBJ1-2	NA	TGTGCCAGCAGCTTGGGAGTGGGATCCGGCTATGGCTACACCTTC	CASSLGVGSGYGYTF
TRBV13	NA	TRBJ1-2	TRBD1	TGTGCCAGCAGCCCGGACAGGGGGCTTGATGGCTACACCTTC	CASSPDRGLDGYTF
TRBV28	NA	TRBJ2-1	NA	TGTGCCAGCAAAACGGAAACAGATTTTTCCTACAATGAGCAGTTCTTC	CASKTETDFSYNEQFF
TRBV9	NA	TRBJ1-4	NA	TGTGCCAGCAGCGTATCCCAGGGTTTAGGGACTAATGAAAAACTGTTTTTT	CASSVSQGLGTNEKLFF
TRBV7-5	NA	TRBJ1-5	NA	TGTGCCAGAACAGGTGACGGGGGACAGGCCCGGTATAGCAATCAGCCCCAGCATTTT	CARTGDGGQARYSNQPQHF
TRBV19	once	TRBJ2-2	NA	TGTGCCAGTAGTATCTGGTCGTTCGGCGGGGAGCTGTTTTTT	CASSIWSFGGELFF
TRBV19	NA	TRBJ2-4	NA	TGTGCCAGTAGTATAGATGGGGAGGGGGCGCTTGAAAACATTCAGTACTTC	CASSIDGEGALENIQYF
TRBV7-8	NA	TRBJ2-2	TRBD2	TGTGCCAGCGCTCCCGGCCTAGCGGGGAGGAACACCGGGGAGCTGTTTTTT	CASAPGLAGRNTGELFF
TRBV11-2	NA	TRBJ2-7	NA	TGTGCCAGCAGCACGACTGTCTACGAGCAGTACTTC	CASSTTVYEQYF
TRBV14	NA	TRBJ2-7	NA	TGTGCCAGCAGCCACGGGACCCCGGGAGAGCAGTACTTC	CASSHGTPGEQYF
TRBV15	NA	TRBJ2-1	NA	TGTGCCACCAGCAGAGAACGGGCCGTCTCCTACAATGAGCAGTTCTTC	CATSRERAVSYNEQFF
TRBV4-1	NA	TRBJ1-1	NA	TGCGCCAGCAGCGAAGAGAGGGTGTTCACTGAAGCTTTCTTT	CASSEERVFTEAFF
TRBV5-1	NA	TRBJ1-2	TRBD1	TGCGCCAGCAGCTTCGACGGGACAGGGTACTATGGCTACACCTTC	CASSFDGTGYYGYTF